This passage covers 15 T cell receptor beta chains from one sample sequenced in a study of response to subunit inactivated influenza vaccine. TCRdb reanalysed the RT-PCR reads using MiXCR and keeps one entry per CDR3 protein. The sample yields 650,000 to 850,000 distinct CDR3 sequences, about 15% seen once. Sequences were derived from PBMCs from blood, sampled approximately 15 days before vaccination. These receptors were taken from a man between 45 and 60 years old who received an inactivated influenza vaccine.

This clonotype was recorded a few times. The chain has TRBV28 and TRBJ2-1; D may be TRBD1 (5 bases). Between the trimmed V and J ends, which lost 2 bases and 4 bases, there was a span of 12 bases. Germline CDR1 and CDR2: MDHEN and SYDVKM. The CDR3 contains 15 residues. The CDR3 spells CASSLPTKGYNEQFF. DNA of the CDR3: TGTGCCAGCAGTTTACCAACCAAGGGGTACAATGAGCAGTTCTTC.

This clonotype was counted between two and nine times. The V gene is TRBV24-1, the J gene TRBJ2-1; 10 nucleotides agree with TRBD2. The CDR3 covers 18 residues. V lost 3 bases, J lost 4 bases, and 11 bases stayed unmatched. Per the germline V gene, CDR1 is KGHDR and CDR2 is SFDVKD. Here the CDR3 reads CATSDTRGLATGYNEQFF. DNA for the CDR3: TGTGCCACCAGTGATACTCGGGGACTAGCGACCGGATACAATGAGCAGTTCTTC.

This clonotype was detected ten times or more. In DNA, the CDR3 is TGCAGCGTTGGCTTGAGGGGGGTACTACCCACCTACAATGAGCAGTTCTTC. Translating it yields CSVGLRGVLPTYNEQFF. This chain links TRBV29-1 with TRBJ2-1; the D call may be TRBD1 or TRBD2 (6 bases each). With 4 bases removed from V and 2 bases from J, the gap between germline ends came to 21 bases. Germline CDR1 and CDR2: SQVTM and ANQGSEA. The CDR3 contains 17 residues.

This clonotype was seen many times. CDR3 in DNA: TGTGCCAGCAGCCCCGTGGGAGAATCCTACAATGAGCAGTTCTTC. Protein: CASSPVGESYNEQFF. The chain uses TRBV7-2 and TRBJ2-1; weak D call: TRBD2 (5 bases). The V and J ends lost 5 bases and 1 base respectively, with 12 bases between them. This CDR3 is 15 amino acids long. Germline CDR1 and CDR2: SGHTA and FQGNSA.

This clonotype has a count of ten or more. The V and J genes are TRBV18 and TRBJ1-2; tentative D call: TRBD1 (6 bases). Trimming removed 2 bases at V and 7 bases at J, with 11 bases between. This CDR3 has 13 amino acids. CDR1 and CDR2 (germline): KGHSH, LQKENI. This chain's CDR3 is CASSPAGVLGYTF. As DNA, the CDR3 is TGTGCCAGCTCACCAGCAGGGGTTCTTGGCTACACCTTC.

J is TRBJ1-6 and V is TRBV9; no clear D gene. Deletions cut 0 bases from V and 8 bases from J, with 12 bases between. CDR1 SGDLS and CDR2 YYNGEE come from the germline V gene. The CDR3 is made up of 15 amino acids. CDR3 DNA sequence: TGTGCCAGCAGCGTAGGGTGGGAAGGGTATTCACCCCTCCACTTT. Translation gives CASSVGWEGYSPLHF.

This clonotype was seen a few times. This chain links TRBV12-3 or TRBV12-4 with TRBJ2-7; a weak D match, TRBD1 (5 bases). The V end was cut by 3 bases, the J end by 6 bases, with 12 bases between. The CDR3 is 13 residues long. The CDR3, as DNA: TGTGCCAGCAGTTTCTATGAAGACAGCGAGCAGTACTTC. Translation: CASSFYEDSEQYF.

The V gene is TRBV29-1, the J gene TRBJ2-1; possibly TRBD2 for D (6 bases). The germline V gene has CDR1 SQVTM and CDR2 ANQGSEA. The CDR3 is made up of 15 amino acids. Between the trimmed V and J ends, which lost 3 bases and 6 bases, there was a span of 18 bases. The CDR3 region is CSVERLGSSGNEQFF. The CDR3 bases are TGCAGCGTTGAGAGACTCGGGAGTTCGGGCAATGAGCAGTTCTTC.

This clonotype was seen a handful of times. The CDR3 sequence: CASSFTGGGYTF. CDR3 nucleotides: TGTGCCAGCAGCTTCACAGGGGGTGGCTACACCTTC. This sequence joins TRBV12-3 or TRBV12-4 and TRBJ1-2, with 8 positions matching TRBD1. After removal of 6 bases from V and 7 bases from J, the junction contained 4 bases not matched to a gene. The CDR3 runs 12 residues.

This clonotype was picked up a small number of times. This CDR3 is CSARGFSQGAQETQYF. In DNA form, the CDR3 reads TGCAGTGCTAGAGGCTTTTCCCAGGGGGCACAAGAGACCCAGTACTTC. This chain links TRBV20-1 with TRBJ2-5; 8 positions agree with TRBD1. Unmatched junction bases numbered 9, after V lost 1 base and J lost 2 bases. CDR3 length equals 16 residues. From germline, CDR1 is DFQATT and CDR2 SNEGSKA (reference sequence).

This clonotype was seen a few times. CDR3 amino acids: CASSFYASRGRDTQYF. DNA of the CDR3: TGTGCCAGCAGTTTTTACGCTTCCCGGGGGCGAGATACGCAGTATTTT. The genes are TRBV12-3 or TRBV12-4 and TRBJ2-3; D is tentatively TRBD1 or TRBD2 (6 bases each). The CDR3 contains 16 residues. The V gene lost 3 bases and the J gene lost 5 bases, with 18 bases spanning the gap.

This clonotype was seen only a few times. This CDR3 is CAISATGDRNEQYF. The CDR3, as DNA: TGTGCCATCAGTGCCACAGGGGATAGGAACGAGCAGTACTTC. This chain uses TRBV10-3 with TRBJ2-7, with 7 bases matching TRBD1. Germline trimming cut 4 bases from V and 5 bases from J; bases unmatched to any gene: 8. Germline CDR1 is ENHRY and CDR2 is SYGVKD. The CDR3 extends over 14 amino acids.

This chain joins TRBV11-1 and TRBJ2-1; D gene uncertain. Trimming pared 5 bases from V and 9 bases from J, leaving 14 bases between. Germline V gene sequence: CDR1 SGHAT, CDR2 FQDESV (reference sequence). This CDR3 contains 13 residues. CDR3 region: CASSQVRWGEQFF. As DNA, the CDR3 is TGTGCCAGCAGCCAAGTTAGGTGGGGTGAGCAGTTCTTC. Filled out from reference TRBV11-1 and TRBJ2-1, the complete variable domain reads EAEVAQSPRYKITEKSQAVAFWCDPISGHATLYWYRQILGQGPELLVQFQDESVVDDSQLPKDRFSAERLKGVDSTLKIQPAELGDSAMYLCASSQVRWGEQFFGPGTRLTVL.

In its sample, this clonotype was seen a few times. The chain recombines TRBV29-1 with TRBJ2-3; the match to TRBD2 covers 10 bases. From germline, CDR1 is SQVTM and CDR2 ANQGSEA. The CDR3 length is 16 residues. After removal of 4 bases from V and 1 base from J, the junction contained 8 bases not matched to a gene. The CDR3 bases are TGCAGCGTTGCGCCATTTCTAGCGGGGGGCACAGATACGCAGTATTTT. It translates to CSVAPFLAGGTDTQYF.

The chain employs TRBV11-1 and TRBJ2-3, with D maybe TRBD1 (5 bases). Trimming shortened V by 0 bases and J by 2 bases, and 18 bases separated the two germline ends. The CDR3 extends over 18 amino acids. CDR1 and CDR2 from the germline V gene are SGHAT and FQDESV (reference sequence). CDR3 in DNA: TGTGCCAGCAGCTTAGCGTTTTCAGGGTGGGGTAACACAGATACGCAGTATTTT. As protein: CASSLAFSGWGNTDTQYF.